The source of this T cell receptor beta chain is a study of cytomegalovirus exposure and HLA in healthy donors. Study observations and caveats: Later analysis showed most CMV-associated TCR beta chains appearing HLA-restricted. Analysis performed later found 16,951 TCR beta sequences associated with HLA alleles at 0.05 false discovery rate.

PCR involved 60 Vbeta and 13 Jbeta primers. Measured with immunoSEQ multiplex PCR; TCRdb has only the in-frame clones, and not every one. The sample shows around 140,000 clones, approximately 9% of them seen only once. In this sample, this clone turned up a few times. Its antigen is unknown. CDR3 length: 14 amino acids. Trimming shortened V by 4 bases and J by 7 bases, and 17 bases separated the two germline ends. CDR1 SNHLY and CDR2 FYNNEI come from the germline V gene. J is TRBJ2-7 and V is TRBV2; a weak D match, TRBD2 (6 bases). The sequence was obtained from a woman in her 40s in good health and CMV-seropositive. The sample taken for sequencing was PBMCs. In nucleotides, the CDR3 is TGTGCCAGCAGTGCACCGGGACTCCCAACGGAGCAGTACTTC. Translating gives CASSAPGLPTEQYF. Drawing the rest from reference TRBV2 and TRBJ2-7, the complete variable domain is EPEVTQTPSHQVTQMGQEVILRCVPISNHLYFYWYRQILGQKVEFLVSFYNNEISEKSEIFDDQFSVERPDGSNFTLKIRSTKLEDSAMYFCASSAPGLPTEQYFGPGTRLTVT.